The clone carrying this TCR beta chain has a count of ten or more. The source of the sample is a study of molecular identifiers for immune sequencing clone quantification. TCRdb analysed the PCR reads with MiXCR anew, one entry per CDR3 protein. This sample has about half a million distinct CDR3 sequences, with roughly 23% found just once. Sequencing used naive CD8+ T cells from blood, with Jurkat cell RNA spiked in. Subset noted: FACS-sorted CD8+CD4-CCR7+CD45RA+ naive T cells. This TCR derives from a human donor in good health. Some libraries in this study had Jurkat cell RNA spiked in.

The CDR3 nucleotides are TGTGCCAGTAGTATAGCCGGTACGACGAACACTGAAGCTTTCTTT. Its translation is CASSIAGTTNTEAFF. The chain couples TRBV19 to TRBJ1-1; D unclear. Trimming stripped 1 base from V and 1 base from J, with 10 bases between. CDR1 and CDR2 from the germline V gene are LNHDA and SQIVND (reference sequence). CDR3 length: 15 amino acids.